A selection of T cell receptor beta chains follows, all from one sample in a study of blood T cell repertoires in COVID-19. The table came from immunoSEQ multiplex PCR; TCRdb's copy has only in-frame clones and leaves some out. This table has 250,000 to 300,000 clones, approximately 91% appearing once. Sequencing used peripheral blood. Every receptor here comes from a woman aged 25 to 39 with COVID-19, enrolled during active disease. CDR3s include the opening cysteine and the closing phenylalanine or tryptophan. D genes are given only for firm matches. Clone size is given for some rows only: seen once, a few or many times, or a class if the clone is expanded.

clone_size d_call j_call v_call cdr3_aa cdr3_nt
. . TRBJ2-1 TRBV19 CASTGSNEQFF TGTGCCAGTACGGGGTCAAATGAGCAGTTCTTC
once TRBD2 TRBJ2-1 TRBV6-5 CASSSLAGPYNEQFF TGTGCCAGCAGTTCTCTAGCGGGCCCATACAATGAGCAGTTCTTC
. . TRBJ1-1 TRBV28 CAISGLGENTEAFF TGTGCCATCTCGGGACTGGGGGAGAACACTGAAGCTTTCTTT
. TRBD1 TRBJ1-1 TRBV5-4 CASSRQGSNTEAFF TGTGCCAGCAGCCGACAGGGATCTAACACTGAAGCTTTCTTT
few TRBD1 TRBJ1-6 TRBV27 CASSTQTGNNSPLHF TGTGCCAGCAGTACGCAGACAGGGAACAATTCACCCCTCCACTTT
. TRBD1 TRBJ1-1 TRBV27 CASSTYRGRISEAFF TGTGCCAGCAGTACCTACAGGGGGCGAATCTCTGAAGCTTTCTTT
few . TRBJ2-6 TRBV4-2 CASSQDGEAGANVLTF TGTGCCAGCAGCCAAGATGGAGAGGCTGGGGCCAACGTCCTGACTTTC
. . TRBJ2-7 TRBV19 CASSSGTGSYEQYF TGTGCCAGTAGCTCCGGGACTGGCTCCTACGAGCAGTACTTC
. . TRBJ2-5 TRBV6-5 CATSRGIPDRETQYF TGTGCTACCTCCCGGGGGATCCCCGACCGGGAGACCCAGTACTTC
. . TRBJ1-5 TRBV28 CASSRPGWGNQPQHF TGTGCCAGCAGCCGCCCGGGATGGGGCAATCAGCCCCAGCATTTT
. TRBD1 TRBJ2-7 TRBV4-3 CASSHQGQGNEQYF TGCGCCAGCAGCCATCAGGGACAGGGAAACGAGCAGTACTTC
. . TRBJ1-5 TRBV21-1 CASSPSSPQHF TGTGCCAGCAGCCCTAGTTCGCCCCAGCATTTT
once . TRBJ2-7 TRBV28 CASLSGLAFSYEQYF TGTGCCAGCCTTTCGGGACTGGCCTTTTCCTACGAGCAGTACTTC
few . TRBJ2-5 TRBV7-9 CASSLEGGGAQTQYF TGTGCCAGCAGCTTAGAAGGGGGTGGAGCCCAGACCCAGTACTTC
. . TRBJ1-2 TRBV7-2 CASSPDRVYGYTF TGTGCCAGCAGCCCGGACAGAGTCTATGGCTACACCTTC
. TRBD2 TRBJ2-7 TRBV27 CASSRLAGSPEQYF TGTGCCAGCAGCCGACTAGCGGGATCCCCCGAGCAGTACTTC
. . TRBJ2-1 TRBV29-1 CSALDSSSYNEQFF TGCAGCGCCCTGGACTCTAGCTCCTACAATGAGCAGTTCTTC
. . TRBJ2-7 TRBV9 CASSARPQAYEQYF TGTGCCAGCAGCGCCCGCCCCCAGGCCTACGAGCAGTACTTC
once TRBD1 TRBJ2-7 TRBV5-4 CASSQGQAFTYEQYF TGTGCCAGCAGTCAGGGACAGGCTTTTACCTACGAGCAGTACTTC
. TRBD1 TRBJ2-3 TRBV10-1 CASSEGDRGRDADTQYF TGCGCCAGCAGTGAGGGGGACAGGGGGCGCGATGCAGATACGCAGTATTTT
few TRBD1 TRBJ1-1 TRBV2 CASINPRGLGITEAFF TGTGCCAGCATTAACCCCAGGGGGCTGGGGATCACTGAAGCTTTCTTT
. TRBD1 TRBJ1-1 TRBV20-1 CSASRGQGGFF TGCAGTGCTTCGAGGGGGCAGGGGGGTTTCTTT
. TRBD1 TRBJ2-2 TRBV9 CASSVPGGTGELFF TGTGCCAGCAGCGTTCCAGGGGGCACCGGGGAGCTGTTTTTT
. TRBD1 TRBJ2-2 TRBV5-1 CASSPSTGANTGELFF TGCGCCAGCAGCCCCTCCACAGGGGCGAACACCGGGGAGCTGTTTTTT
. TRBD1 TRBJ1-5 TRBV11-2 CASSSPGQGLQPQHF TGTGCCAGCAGCTCGCCCGGACAGGGACTTCAGCCCCAGCATTTT
. TRBD2 TRBJ2-6 TRBV18 CASSRGGDSGANVLTF TGTGCCAGCTCACGGGGAGGGGACTCTGGGGCCAACGTCCTGACTTTC
. . TRBJ1-5 TRBV10-2 CASSSREGSNQPQHF TGCGCCAGCAGTTCCAGGGAAGGAAGCAATCAGCCCCAGCATTTT
. . TRBJ2-2 TRBV5-5 CASSRDLYTGELFF TGTGCCAGCAGCCGGGACTTATACACCGGGGAGCTGTTTTTT
. TRBD2 TRBJ2-3 TRBV18 CASSRGGSMGTDTQYF TGTGCCAGCTCACGGGGCGGGAGCATGGGCACAGATACGCAGTATTTT
. . TRBJ1-1 TRBV6-6 CASSQGAMNTEAFF TGTGCCAGCAGTCAAGGGGCTATGAACACTGAAGCTTTCTTT
. . TRBJ2-3 TRBV5-1 CASTEKWEETDTQYF TGCGCCAGCACCGAGAAGTGGGAGGAAACAGATACGCAGTATTTT